This TCR beta chain came from a study of CD8 T cells in ankylosing spondylitis. This clonotype was found many times. No antigen is known for it. The CDR3 has 13 residues. Germline V gives CDR1 LGHDT, CDR2 YNNKEL (reference sequence). V lost 2 bases to trimming and J lost 6 bases; unmatched junction nucleotides: 3. Points from the study as a whole: Seven to nine highly homologous variants made up a TCR beta motif, and this motif appeared characteristic of ankylosing spondylitis blood. Disease-linked clones had a CD8+ phenotype and relatively low frequency in peripheral blood.

With molecular barcodes, quantitative 5'-RACE was used to make the TCR beta libraries. Each CDR3 protein gets one entry after TCRdb re-called the 5' RACE reads with MiXCR. Of about 140,000 distinct CDR3 sequences listed, 25% to 35% are singletons. This chain uses TRBV3-1 with TRBJ2-7; 8 bases line up with TRBD2. Sequenced input: synovial fluid, either unsorted or a sorted T cell fraction (not recorded which). The source is a male donor with ankylosing spondylitis. The CDR3 protein is CASSQWTSSEQYF. CDR3 DNA: TGTGCCAGCAGCCAATGGACTAGCTCCGAGCAGTACTTC.